This TCR beta chain was sequenced in a study of CD8 T cells in ankylosing spondylitis (dated by TCRdb to about 2017). For context, the study as a whole: The study profiled T cell receptor beta repertoires in healthy donors and ankylosing spondylitis patients to find disease-linked TCR variants. The whole study cohort included 108 healthy donors and 25 or so ankylosing spondylitis patients. Peripheral blood was sampled, and synovial fluid was additionally collected from ankylosing spondylitis patients.

Sequencing relied on an Illumina MiSeq. Quantitative 5'-RACE with molecular barcodes was the method used to prepare the TCR beta libraries. In the original analysis: A new computational method based on a probabilistic model of VDJ rearrangement was used to identify disease-linked TCR variants. The public reads were quality trimmed at Q25 with fastp and then assembled into clones with MiXCR by TCRdb, keeping productive beta chains. Identical CDR3 proteins give one entry, which carries the most common genes and DNA. These V and J calls rely on TCRdb rather than the paper's analysis. Counted in this sample were 30,000 to 45,000 distinct CDR3 sequences; 15% to 20% of them appeared once. 45% of the sample goes to the ten largest clones. This clonotype was seen many times. There is no known antigen for this receptor. Base qualities are missing; no much larger clone stands one base away. Overall study results and their limits: The disease-linked clones were reported to be significantly enriched in matched synovial fluid samples from ankylosing spondylitis patients. Some motif variants were previously reported in synovial fluid and blood of reactive arthritis patients, suggesting common disease-initiation mechanisms. A CD8+ phenotype was shown by the disease-linked clones, which were found at relatively low frequencies in peripheral blood. Blood from ankylosing spondylitis patients appeared to be characterized by a TCR beta motif made up of 8 or 9 highly homologous amino acid variants.

What was sequenced was blood. This receptor was identified in a male donor with ankylosing spondylitis or in good health (not recorded which).

In nucleotides, the sequence is TGTGCCAGCAGCCCTAAGGGGCCGGATACGCAGTATTTT. Translation gives CASSPKGPDTQYF. This receptor chain uses TRBV7-9 and TRBJ2-3; TRBD1 is a weak D gene call, 5 bases matching. In the germline V gene (reference sequence), CDR1 corresponds to SEHNR and CDR2 to FQNEAQ. V is pared back by 5 bases and J by 6 bases, with 12 bases lying between the germline termini. From its cysteine to its phenylalanine, the CDR3 spans 13 amino acids. The CDR3 DNA has 39 bases and is translated from base 1.